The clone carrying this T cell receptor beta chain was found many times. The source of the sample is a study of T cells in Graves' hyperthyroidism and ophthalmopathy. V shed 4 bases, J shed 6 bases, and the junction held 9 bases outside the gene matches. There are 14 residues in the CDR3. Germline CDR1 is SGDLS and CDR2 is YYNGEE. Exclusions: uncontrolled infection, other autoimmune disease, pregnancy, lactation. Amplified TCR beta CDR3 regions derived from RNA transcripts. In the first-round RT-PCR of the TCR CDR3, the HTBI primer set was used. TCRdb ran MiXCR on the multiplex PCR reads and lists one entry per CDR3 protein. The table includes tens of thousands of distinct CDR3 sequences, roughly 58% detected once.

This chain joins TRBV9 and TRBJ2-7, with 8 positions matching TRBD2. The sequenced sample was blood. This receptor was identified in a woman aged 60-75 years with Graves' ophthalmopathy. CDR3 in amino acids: CASSPRRGAGEQYF. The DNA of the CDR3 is TGTGCCAGCAGCCCGAGGCGGGGGGCTGGCGAGCAGTACTTC.